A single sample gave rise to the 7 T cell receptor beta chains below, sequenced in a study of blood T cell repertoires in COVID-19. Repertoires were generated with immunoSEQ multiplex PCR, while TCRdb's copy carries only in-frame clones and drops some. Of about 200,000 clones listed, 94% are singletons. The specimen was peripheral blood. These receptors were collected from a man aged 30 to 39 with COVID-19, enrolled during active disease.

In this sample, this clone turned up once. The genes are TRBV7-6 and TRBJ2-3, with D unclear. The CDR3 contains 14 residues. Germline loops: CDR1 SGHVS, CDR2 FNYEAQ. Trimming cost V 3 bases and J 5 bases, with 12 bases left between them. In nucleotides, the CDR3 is TGTGCCAGCAGCTTCCTAAACTTCGGAGATACGCAGTATTTT. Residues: CASSFLNFGDTQYF.

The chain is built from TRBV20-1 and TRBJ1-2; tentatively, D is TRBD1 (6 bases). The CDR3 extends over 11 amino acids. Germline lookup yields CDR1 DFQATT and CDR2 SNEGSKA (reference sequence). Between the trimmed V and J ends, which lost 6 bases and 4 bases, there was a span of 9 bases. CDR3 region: CSAYRAYGYTF. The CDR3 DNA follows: TGCAGTGCCTACAGGGCCTATGGCTACACCTTC.

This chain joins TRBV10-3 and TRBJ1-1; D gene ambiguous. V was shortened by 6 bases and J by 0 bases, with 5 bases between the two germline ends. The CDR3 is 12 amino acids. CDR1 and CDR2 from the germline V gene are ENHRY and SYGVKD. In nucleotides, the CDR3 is TGTGCCATCAGAAACTTGAACACTGAAGCTTTCTTT. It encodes CAIRNLNTEAFF.

The CDR3 bases are TGCGCCAGCAGCCATTCAGGGTCAGATACGCAGTATTTT. This codes for CASSHSGSDTQYF. The chain carries TRBV4-1 and TRBJ2-3; D possibly corresponds to TRBD1 (5 bases). Trimming left V 3 bases short and J 4 bases short, with 8 bases between. The CDR3 extends over 13 amino acids. Germline CDR1 and CDR2: MGHRA and YSYEKL.

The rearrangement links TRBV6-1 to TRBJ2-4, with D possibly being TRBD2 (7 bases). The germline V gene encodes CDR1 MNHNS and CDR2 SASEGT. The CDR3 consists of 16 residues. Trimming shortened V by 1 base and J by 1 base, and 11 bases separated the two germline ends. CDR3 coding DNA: TGTGCCAGCAGTGAAGGGGGGGGCAGGGCCAAAAACATTCAGTACTTC. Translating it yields CASSEGGGRAKNIQYF.

The CDR3 bases are TGCGCCAGCTTTCGTTTTGGGGGCCATGAAGCTTTCTTT. This gives the protein CASFRFGGHEAFF. This chain links TRBV10-2 with TRBJ1-1; weak D call: TRBD1 (6 bases). This CDR3 has 13 amino acids. Trimming left V 8 bases short and J 7 bases short, with 17 bases between. CDR1 is WSHSY and CDR2 is SAAADI in the germline V gene.

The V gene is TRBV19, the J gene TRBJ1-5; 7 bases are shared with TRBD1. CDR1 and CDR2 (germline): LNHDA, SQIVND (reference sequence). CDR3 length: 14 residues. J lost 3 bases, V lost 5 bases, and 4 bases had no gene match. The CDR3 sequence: CASSRDSNNQPQHF. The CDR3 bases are TGTGCCAGTAGTCGGGACAGCAACAATCAGCCCCAGCATTTT.